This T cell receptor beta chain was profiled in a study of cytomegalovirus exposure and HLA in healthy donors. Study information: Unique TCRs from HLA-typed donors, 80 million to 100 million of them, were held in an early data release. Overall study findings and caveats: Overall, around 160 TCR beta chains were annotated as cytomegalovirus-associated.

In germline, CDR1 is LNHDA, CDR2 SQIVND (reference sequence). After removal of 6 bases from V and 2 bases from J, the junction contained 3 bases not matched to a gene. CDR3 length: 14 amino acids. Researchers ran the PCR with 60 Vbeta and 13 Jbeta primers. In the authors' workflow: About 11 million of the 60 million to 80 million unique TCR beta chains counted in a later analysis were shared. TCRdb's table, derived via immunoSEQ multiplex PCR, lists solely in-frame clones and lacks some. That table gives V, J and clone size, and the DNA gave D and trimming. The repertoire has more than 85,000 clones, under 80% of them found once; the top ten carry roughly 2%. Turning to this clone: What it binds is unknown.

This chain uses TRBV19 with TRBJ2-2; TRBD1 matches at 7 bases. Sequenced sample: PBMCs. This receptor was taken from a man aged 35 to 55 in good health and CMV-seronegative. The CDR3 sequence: CASSRDRNTGELFF. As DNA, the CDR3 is TGTGCCAGTAGCCGGGACAGAAACACCGGGGAGCTGTTTTTT.